The 12 T cell receptor beta chains presented below share a single source sample, sequenced in a study of blood T cell repertoires in COVID-19. TCRdb's table, derived via immunoSEQ multiplex PCR, lists solely in-frame clones and lacks some. The table has about 140,000 clones, 87% seen once. Sequencing was carried out using peripheral blood. The receptors shown here come from a woman between 45 and 60 years old with active or convalescent COVID-19.

This rearrangement joins TRBV7-9 to TRBJ2-2, with D possibly TRBD1 on 6 matching bases. V lost 2 bases, J lost 0 bases, and 10 bases lay in between. Germline V gene data show CDR1 as SEHNR and CDR2 as FQNEAQ (reference sequence). CDR3 size: 16 residues. The CDR3: CASSLKAGANTGELFF. CDR3 sequence (DNA): TGTGCCAGCAGCTTAAAAGCAGGGGCGAACACCGGGGAGCTGTTTTTT. The whole variable domain, filled in from reference TRBV7-9 and TRBJ2-2, reads DTGVSQNPRHKITKRGQNVTFRCDPISEHNRLYWYRQTLGQGPEFLTYFQNEAQLEKSRLLSDRFSAERPKGSFSTLEIQRTEQGDSAMYLCASSLKAGANTGELFFGEGSRLTVL.

The chain links TRBV3-1 (or the pseudogene TRBV3-2) to TRBJ1-2; weak D call: TRBD1 (6 bases). The V and J ends lost 4 bases and 2 bases respectively, with 8 bases between them. Germline loops: CDR1 LGHDT, CDR2 YNNKEL (reference sequence). CDR3 length: 13 amino acids. The CDR3 sequence: CASSPTGNYGYTF. CDR3 nucleotides: TGTGCCAGCAGCCCAACAGGGAACTATGGCTACACCTTC.

This chain uses TRBV3-1 (or the pseudogene TRBV3-2) with TRBJ2-7; 12 bases match TRBD2. The junction had 9 bases not matched to a gene; V was cut back by 0 bases and J by 6 bases. CDR3 size: 17 residues. Germline loops: CDR1 LGHDT, CDR2 YNNKEL (reference sequence). DNA of the CDR3: TGTGCCAGCAGCCAAGAAGTCGAGACTAGCGGGAGTGGCGAGCAGTACTTC. This codes for CASSQEVETSGSGEQYF.

The chain is built from TRBV3-1 (or the pseudogene TRBV3-2) and TRBJ1-5; D gene uncertain. This CDR3 has 14 amino acids. Deletions cut 4 bases from V and 0 bases from J, with 7 bases between. The germline V gene encodes CDR1 LGHDT and CDR2 YNNKEL (reference sequence). This chain's CDR3 is CASSLGNSNQPQHF. The CDR3 DNA reads as TGTGCCAGCAGCCTCGGGAATAGCAATCAGCCCCAGCATTTT.

The chain couples TRBV5-1 to TRBJ1-3, with TRBD1 as a possible D gene (5 bases). The germline V gene has CDR1 SGHRS and CDR2 YFSETQ. The V end was cut by 4 bases, the J end by 0 bases, with 14 bases between. There are 16 residues in the CDR3. CDR3 nucleotides: TGCGCCAGCAGCCGGGACGGGGGTAGCTCTGGAAACACCATATATTTT. It codes for CASSRDGGSSGNTIYF. The variable domain in full, completed from reference TRBV5-1 and TRBJ1-3, reads KAGVTQTPRYLIKTRGQQVTLSCSPISGHRSVSWYQQTPGQGLQFLFEYFSETQRNKGNFPGRFSGRQFSNSRSEMNVSTLELGDSALYLCASSRDGGSSGNTIYFGEGSWLTVV.

The V call is TRBV11-2, the J call TRBJ1-2; 10 nucleotides align to TRBD1. From germline, CDR1 is SGHAT and CDR2 FQNNGV. This CDR3 is built from 18 residues. Germline trimming cut 5 bases from V and 4 bases from J; bases unmatched to any gene: 16. The CDR3, as DNA: TGTGCCAGCAGCACCATCCCGTGGGGGACAGGGGCGGGCTATGGCTACACCTTC. This gives the protein CASSTIPWGTGAGYGYTF.

This clone was found once. The CDR3 reads CASSQDRGSNQPQHF. The CDR3 DNA is TGCGCCAGCAGCCAAGATAGGGGAAGCAATCAGCCCCAGCATTTT. The rearrangement links TRBV4-1 to TRBJ1-5, with TRBD1 as a possible D gene (5 bases). Trimming cost V 0 bases and J 1 base, with 7 bases left between them. CDR1 is MGHRA, CDR2 YSYEKL, per germline. The CDR3 totals 15 residues.

V usage is TRBV19 and J usage is TRBJ1-2; 8 bases match TRBD1. Germline CDR1 reads LNHDA; CDR2 reads SQIVND (reference sequence). V trimming: 3 bases; J trimming: 5 bases; junction bases outside the gene matches: 5. The CDR3 has 14 amino acids. As DNA, the CDR3 is TGTGCCAGTAGTATCGGACAGGGAAGGTATGGCTACACCTTC. Its protein product is CASSIGQGRYGYTF.

This chain uses TRBV28 with TRBJ1-2; 7 bases align to TRBD1. CDR3 length equals 16 residues. V was pared by 6 bases and J by 5 bases, with 15 bases of the junction left unmatched. Germline values: CDR1 MDHEN, CDR2 SYDVKM. In nucleotides, the CDR3 is TGTGCCAGCAGAAACCGGTTGGGACAGCTTTCATATGGCTACACCTTC. Its translation is CASRNRLGQLSYGYTF.

The chain combines TRBV27 with TRBJ2-7; 8 nucleotides agree with TRBD1. Losses at the gene ends were 2 bases for V and 0 bases for J; bases not matched to a gene: 6. The CDR3 spans 16 residues. CDR1 and CDR2 (germline): MNHEY, SMNVEV (reference sequence). This CDR3 is CASSLRGQVSSYEQYF. As DNA, the CDR3 is TGTGCCAGCAGTTTAAGGGGACAGGTTTCCTCCTACGAGCAGTACTTC.

This clone was recorded only once. The chain recombines TRBV30 with TRBJ1-2; possibly TRBD1 for D (5 bases). With 2 bases removed from V and 8 bases from J, the gap between germline ends came to 15 bases. Germline V gives CDR1 GTSNPN, CDR2 SVGIG (reference sequence). The CDR3 length is 13 residues. CDR3 coding DNA: TGTGCCTGGAGTAAAGGGGTATCGCGCGGCTACACCTTC. This sequence encodes CAWSKGVSRGYTF. The complete variable domain, with remaining parts taken from reference TRBV30 and TRBJ1-2, reads SQTIHQWPATLVQPVGSPLSLECTVEGTSNPNLYWYRQAAGRGLQLLFYSVGIGQISSEVPQNLSASRPQDRQFILSSKKLLLSDSGFYLCAWSKGVSRGYTFGSGTRLTVV.

A single count supports this clone. The V gene is TRBV18, the J gene TRBJ2-7; 11 nucleotides match TRBD2. V lost 1 base to trimming and J lost 5 bases; unmatched junction nucleotides: 1. This CDR3 has 14 amino acids. Germline values: CDR1 KGHSH, CDR2 LQKENI. The CDR3: CASSPLAGGDEQYF. Here the CDR3 DNA reads TGTGCCAGCTCACCACTAGCGGGAGGGGACGAGCAGTACTTC.